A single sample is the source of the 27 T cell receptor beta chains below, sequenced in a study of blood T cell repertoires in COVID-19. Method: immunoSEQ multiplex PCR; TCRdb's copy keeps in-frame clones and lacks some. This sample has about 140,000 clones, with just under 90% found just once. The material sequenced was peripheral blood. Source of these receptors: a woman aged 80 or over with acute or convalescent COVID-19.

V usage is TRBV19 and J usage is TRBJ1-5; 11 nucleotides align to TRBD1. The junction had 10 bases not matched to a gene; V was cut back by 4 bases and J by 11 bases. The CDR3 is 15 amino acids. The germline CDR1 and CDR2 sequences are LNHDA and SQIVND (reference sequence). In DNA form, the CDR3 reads TGTGCCAGTAGTAACCAGGACAGGGGGCGTGTAGCCCAGCATTTT. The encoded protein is CASSNQDRGRVAQHF. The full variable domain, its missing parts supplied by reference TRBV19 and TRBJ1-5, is DGGITQSPKYLFRKEGQNVTLSCEQNLNHDAMYWYRQDPGQGLRLIYYSQIVNDFQKGDIAEGYSVSREKKESFPLTVTSAQKNPTAFYLCASSNQDRGRVAQHFGDGTRLSIL.

The DNA for the CDR3 is TGTGCCAGCAGCTTAGGCCCAGGACTAGCGGGGGGTCGCACAGATACGCAGTATTTT. It yields the protein CASSLGPGLAGGRTDTQYF. This sequence joins TRBV11-2 and TRBJ2-3, with 14 nucleotides matching TRBD2. The V gene's germline CDR1 is SGHAT and CDR2 FQNNGV. J gave up 1 base and V 1 base, and 7 bases lay outside the gene matches. The CDR3 extends over 19 amino acids.

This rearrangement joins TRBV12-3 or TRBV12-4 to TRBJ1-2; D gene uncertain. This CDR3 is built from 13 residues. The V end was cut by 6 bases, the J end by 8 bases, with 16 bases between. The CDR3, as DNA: TGTGCCAGCAGCTCTCTTGAAGGAGGGGGCTACACCTTC. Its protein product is CASSSLEGGGYTF.

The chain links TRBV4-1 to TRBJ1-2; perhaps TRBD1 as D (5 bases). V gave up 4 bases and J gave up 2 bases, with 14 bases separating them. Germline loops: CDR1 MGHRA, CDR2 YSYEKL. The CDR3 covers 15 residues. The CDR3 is CASSLTITGNYGYTF. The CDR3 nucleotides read TGCGCCAGCAGCCTCACAATAACAGGAAACTATGGCTACACCTTC.

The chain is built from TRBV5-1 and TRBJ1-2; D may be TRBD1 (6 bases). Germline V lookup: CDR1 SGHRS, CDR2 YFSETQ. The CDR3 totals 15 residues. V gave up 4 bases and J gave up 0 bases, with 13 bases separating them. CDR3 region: CASSQGGGSNYGYTF. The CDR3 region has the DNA TGCGCCAGCAGCCAGGGCGGGGGCTCTAACTATGGCTACACCTTC.

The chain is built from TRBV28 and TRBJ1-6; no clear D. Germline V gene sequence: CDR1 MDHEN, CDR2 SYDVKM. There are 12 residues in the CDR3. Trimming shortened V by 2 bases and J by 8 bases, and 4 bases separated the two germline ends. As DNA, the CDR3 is TGTGCCAGCAGTTTAAGCGATTCACCCCTCCACTTT. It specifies CASSLSDSPLHF.

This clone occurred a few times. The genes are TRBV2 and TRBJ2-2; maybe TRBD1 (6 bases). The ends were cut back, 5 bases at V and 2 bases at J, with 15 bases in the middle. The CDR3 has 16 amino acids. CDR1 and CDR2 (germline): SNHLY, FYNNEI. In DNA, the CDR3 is TGTGCCAGCAGTACTACGACAGGTTCCAACACCGGGGAGCTGTTTTTT. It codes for CASSTTTGSNTGELFF.

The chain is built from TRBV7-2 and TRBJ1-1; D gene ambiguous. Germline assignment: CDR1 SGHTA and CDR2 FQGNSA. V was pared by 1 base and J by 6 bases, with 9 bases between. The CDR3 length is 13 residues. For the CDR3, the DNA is TGTGCCAGCAGCTTAGTTCGCGGAGCTGAAGCTTTCTTT. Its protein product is CASSLVRGAEAFF.

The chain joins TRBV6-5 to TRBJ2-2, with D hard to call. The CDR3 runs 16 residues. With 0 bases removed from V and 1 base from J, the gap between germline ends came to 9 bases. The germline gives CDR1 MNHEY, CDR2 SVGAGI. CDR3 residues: CASSYSNRRNTGELFF. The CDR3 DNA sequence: TGTGCCAGCAGTTACTCCAACAGAAGGAACACCGGGGAGCTGTTTTTT.

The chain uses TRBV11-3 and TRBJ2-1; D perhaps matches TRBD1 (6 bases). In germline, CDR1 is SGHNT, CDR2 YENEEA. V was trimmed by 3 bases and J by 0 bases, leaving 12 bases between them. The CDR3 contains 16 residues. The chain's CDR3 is CASSFGQYHSYNEQFF. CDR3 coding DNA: TGTGCCAGCAGCTTCGGACAGTACCACTCCTACAATGAGCAGTTCTTC.

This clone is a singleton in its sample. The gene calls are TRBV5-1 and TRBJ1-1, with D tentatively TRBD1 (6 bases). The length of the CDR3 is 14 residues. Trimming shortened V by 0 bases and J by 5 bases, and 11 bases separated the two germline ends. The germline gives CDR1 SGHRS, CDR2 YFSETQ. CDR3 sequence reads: CASSLEWGLTEAFF. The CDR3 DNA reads TGCGCCAGCAGCTTGGAGTGGGGGCTAACTGAAGCTTTCTTT.

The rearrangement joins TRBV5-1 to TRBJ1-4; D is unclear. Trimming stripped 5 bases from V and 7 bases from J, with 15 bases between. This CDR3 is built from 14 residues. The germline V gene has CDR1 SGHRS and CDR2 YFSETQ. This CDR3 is CASRKEAQAEKLFF. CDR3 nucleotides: TGCGCCAGCAGAAAAGAAGCCCAAGCTGAAAAACTGTTTTTT.

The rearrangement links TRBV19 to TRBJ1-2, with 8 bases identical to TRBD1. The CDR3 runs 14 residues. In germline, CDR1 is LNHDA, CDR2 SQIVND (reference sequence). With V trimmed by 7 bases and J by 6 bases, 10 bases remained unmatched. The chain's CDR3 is CASIAGARGHGYTF. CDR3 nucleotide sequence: TGTGCCAGTATCGCGGGGGCCAGGGGGCATGGCTACACCTTC.

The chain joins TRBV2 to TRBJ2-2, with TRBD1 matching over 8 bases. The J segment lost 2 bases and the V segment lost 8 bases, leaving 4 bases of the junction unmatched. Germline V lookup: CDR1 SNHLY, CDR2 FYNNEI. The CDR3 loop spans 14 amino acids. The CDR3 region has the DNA TGTGCCAGCCACACAGGGGGAAACACCGGGGAGCTGTTTTTT. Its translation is CASHTGGNTGELFF.

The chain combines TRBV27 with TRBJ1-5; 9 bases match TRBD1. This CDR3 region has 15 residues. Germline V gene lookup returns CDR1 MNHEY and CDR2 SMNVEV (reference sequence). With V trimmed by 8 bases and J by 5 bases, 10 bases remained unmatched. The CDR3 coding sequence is TGTGCCAGCCATGGTACAGGGGGCAGAGATCAGCCCCAGCATTTT. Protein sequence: CASHGTGGRDQPQHF.

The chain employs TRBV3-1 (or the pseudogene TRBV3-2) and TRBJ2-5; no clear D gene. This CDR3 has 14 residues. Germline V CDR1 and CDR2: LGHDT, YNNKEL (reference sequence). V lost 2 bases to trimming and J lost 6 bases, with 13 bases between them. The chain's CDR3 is CASSQLGGQKTQYF. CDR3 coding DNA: TGTGCCAGCAGCCAACTAGGCGGTCAGAAGACCCAGTACTTC.

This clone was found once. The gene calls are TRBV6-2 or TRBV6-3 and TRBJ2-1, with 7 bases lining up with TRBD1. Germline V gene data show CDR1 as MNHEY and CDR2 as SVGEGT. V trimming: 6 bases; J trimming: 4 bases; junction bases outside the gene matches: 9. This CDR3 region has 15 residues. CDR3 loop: CASSLRGGRYNEQFF. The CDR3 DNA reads TGTGCCAGCAGCTTACGAGGGGGCAGGTACAATGAGCAGTTCTTC.

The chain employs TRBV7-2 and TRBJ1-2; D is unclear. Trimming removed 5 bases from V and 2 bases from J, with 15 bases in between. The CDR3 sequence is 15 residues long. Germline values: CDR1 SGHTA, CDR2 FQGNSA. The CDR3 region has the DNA TGTGCCAGCAGCCCACAAACACTACCGAACTATGGCTACACCTTC. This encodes CASSPQTLPNYGYTF.

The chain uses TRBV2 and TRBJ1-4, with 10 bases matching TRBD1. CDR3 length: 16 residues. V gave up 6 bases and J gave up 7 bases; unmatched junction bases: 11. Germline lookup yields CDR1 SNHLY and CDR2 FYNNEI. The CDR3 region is CASSWTSGTGAEKLFF. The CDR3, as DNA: TGTGCCAGCAGCTGGACTTCCGGGACAGGGGCTGAAAAACTGTTTTTT. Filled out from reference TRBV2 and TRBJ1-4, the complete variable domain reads EPEVTQTPSHQVTQMGQEVILRCVPISNHLYFYWYRQILGQKVEFLVSFYNNEISEKSEIFDDQFSVERPDGSNFTLKIRSTKLEDSAMYFCASSWTSGTGAEKLFFGSGTQLSVL.

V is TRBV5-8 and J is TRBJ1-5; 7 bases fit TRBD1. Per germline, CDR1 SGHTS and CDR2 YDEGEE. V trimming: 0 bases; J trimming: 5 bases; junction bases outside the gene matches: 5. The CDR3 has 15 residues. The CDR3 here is CASSLEGGWYQPQHF. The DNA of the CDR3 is TGTGCCAGCAGCTTGGAAGGGGGCTGGTATCAGCCCCAGCATTTT.

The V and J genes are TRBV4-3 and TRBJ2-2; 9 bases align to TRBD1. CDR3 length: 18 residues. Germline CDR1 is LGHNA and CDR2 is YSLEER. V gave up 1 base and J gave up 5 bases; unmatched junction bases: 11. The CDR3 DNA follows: TGCGCCAGCAGCCAAGTTTTGGGACAGGGTGGGTGGACCGGGGAGCTGTTTTTT. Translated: CASSQVLGQGGWTGELFF.

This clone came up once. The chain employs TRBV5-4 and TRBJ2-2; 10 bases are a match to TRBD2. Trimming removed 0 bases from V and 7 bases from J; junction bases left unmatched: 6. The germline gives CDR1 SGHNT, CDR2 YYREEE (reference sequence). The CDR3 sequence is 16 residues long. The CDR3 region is CASSLVIAGGSGELFF. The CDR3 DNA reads TGTGCCAGCAGCTTGGTAATAGCGGGGGGAAGCGGGGAGCTGTTTTTT.

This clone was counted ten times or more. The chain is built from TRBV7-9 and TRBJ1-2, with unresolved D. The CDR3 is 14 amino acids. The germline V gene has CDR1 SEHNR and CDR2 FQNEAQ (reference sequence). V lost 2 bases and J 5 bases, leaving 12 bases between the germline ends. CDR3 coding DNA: TGTGCCAGCAGCTTAAGTTTTAACTTATATGGCTACACCTTC. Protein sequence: CASSLSFNLYGYTF. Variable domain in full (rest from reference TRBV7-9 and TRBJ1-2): DTGVSQNPRHKITKRGQNVTFRCDPISEHNRLYWYRQTLGQGPEFLTYFQNEAQLEKSRLLSDRFSAERPKGSFSTLEIQRTEQGDSAMYLCASSLSFNLYGYTFGSGTRLTVV.

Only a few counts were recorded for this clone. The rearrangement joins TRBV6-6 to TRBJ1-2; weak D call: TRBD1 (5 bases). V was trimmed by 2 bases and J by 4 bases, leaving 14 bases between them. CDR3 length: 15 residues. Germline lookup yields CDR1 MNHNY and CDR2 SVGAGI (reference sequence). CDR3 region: CASSYIPGKGYGYTF. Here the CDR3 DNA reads TGTGCCAGCAGTTACATTCCAGGGAAGGGCTATGGCTACACCTTC.

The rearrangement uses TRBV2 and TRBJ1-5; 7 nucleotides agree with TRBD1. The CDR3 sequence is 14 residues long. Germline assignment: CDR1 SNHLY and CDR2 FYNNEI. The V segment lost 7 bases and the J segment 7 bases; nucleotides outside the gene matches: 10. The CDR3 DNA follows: TGTGCCAGCACGGAAGGGGGCTCGGTGCAGCCCCAGCATTTT. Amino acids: CASTEGGSVQPQHF.

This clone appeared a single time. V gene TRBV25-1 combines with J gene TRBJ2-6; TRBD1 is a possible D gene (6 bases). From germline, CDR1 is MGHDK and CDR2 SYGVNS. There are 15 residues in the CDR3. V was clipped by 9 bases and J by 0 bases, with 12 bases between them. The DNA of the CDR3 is TGTGCCAGTAGCAGGGGCGGCTCTGGGGCCAACGTCCTGACTTTC. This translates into CASSRGGSGANVLTF.

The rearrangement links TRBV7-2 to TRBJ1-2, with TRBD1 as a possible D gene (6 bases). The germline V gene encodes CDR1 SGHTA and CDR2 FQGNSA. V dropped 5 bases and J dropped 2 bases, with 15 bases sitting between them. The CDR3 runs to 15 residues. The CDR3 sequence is CASSRDRTPNYGYTF. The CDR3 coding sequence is TGTGCCAGCAGCCGTGACAGGACGCCAAACTATGGCTACACCTTC.